This TCR beta chain was profiled in a study of early T cells in non-severe SARS-CoV-2 infection. One entry per CDR3 protein results from TCRdb running MiXCR on the 5' RACE reads. The sample lists about 56,000 distinct CDR3 sequences, about 15% seen once, with approximately 4% in the top ten. CDR3 length equals 16 residues. Germline assignment: CDR1 KGHSH and CDR2 LQKENI. With 0 bases clipped from V and 4 bases from J, the junction kept 9 bases outside the gene matches. The TCR originated in an adult who was a healthcare worker with PCR-confirmed SARS-CoV-2 infection or an uninfected control (not recorded which). This chain connects TRBV18 to TRBJ2-7; 7 bases line up with TRBD2. This specimen was whole blood, taken at baseline. This CDR3 reads CASSPPSSAGRYEQYF. In DNA form, the CDR3 reads TGTGCCAGCTCACCACCGAGCTCAGCGGGGCGGTACGAGCAGTACTTC.